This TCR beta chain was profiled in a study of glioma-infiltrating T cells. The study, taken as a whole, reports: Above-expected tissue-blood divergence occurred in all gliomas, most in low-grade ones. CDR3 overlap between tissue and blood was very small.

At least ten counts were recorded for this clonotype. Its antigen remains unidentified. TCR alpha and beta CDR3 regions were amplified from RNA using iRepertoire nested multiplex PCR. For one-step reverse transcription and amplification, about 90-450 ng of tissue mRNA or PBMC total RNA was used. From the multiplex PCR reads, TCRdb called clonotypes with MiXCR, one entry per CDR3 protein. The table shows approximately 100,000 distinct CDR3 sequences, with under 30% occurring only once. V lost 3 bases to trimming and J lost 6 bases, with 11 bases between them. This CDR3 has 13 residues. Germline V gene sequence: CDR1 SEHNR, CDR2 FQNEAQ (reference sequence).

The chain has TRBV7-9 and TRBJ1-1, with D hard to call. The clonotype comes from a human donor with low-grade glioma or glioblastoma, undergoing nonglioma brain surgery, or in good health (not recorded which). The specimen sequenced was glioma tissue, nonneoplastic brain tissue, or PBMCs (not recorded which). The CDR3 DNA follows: TGTGCCAGCAGCTTGACCCTCGGGTCTGAAGCTTTCTTT. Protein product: CASSLTLGSEAFF.